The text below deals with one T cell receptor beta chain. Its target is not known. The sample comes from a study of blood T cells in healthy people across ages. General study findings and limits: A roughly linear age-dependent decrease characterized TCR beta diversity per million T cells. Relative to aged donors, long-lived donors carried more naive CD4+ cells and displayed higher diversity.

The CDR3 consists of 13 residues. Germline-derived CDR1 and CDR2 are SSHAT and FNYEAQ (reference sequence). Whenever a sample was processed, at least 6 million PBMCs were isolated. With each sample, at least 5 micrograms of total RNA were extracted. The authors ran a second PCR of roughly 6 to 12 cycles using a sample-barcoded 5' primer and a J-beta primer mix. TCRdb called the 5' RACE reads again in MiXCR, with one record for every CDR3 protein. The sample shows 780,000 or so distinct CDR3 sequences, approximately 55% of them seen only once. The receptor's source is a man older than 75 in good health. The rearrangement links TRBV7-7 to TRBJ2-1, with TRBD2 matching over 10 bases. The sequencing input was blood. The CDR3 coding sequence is TGTGCTGGCAGTAGACTAGCGGGTAATGAGCAGTTCTTC. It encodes CAGSRLAGNEQFF.